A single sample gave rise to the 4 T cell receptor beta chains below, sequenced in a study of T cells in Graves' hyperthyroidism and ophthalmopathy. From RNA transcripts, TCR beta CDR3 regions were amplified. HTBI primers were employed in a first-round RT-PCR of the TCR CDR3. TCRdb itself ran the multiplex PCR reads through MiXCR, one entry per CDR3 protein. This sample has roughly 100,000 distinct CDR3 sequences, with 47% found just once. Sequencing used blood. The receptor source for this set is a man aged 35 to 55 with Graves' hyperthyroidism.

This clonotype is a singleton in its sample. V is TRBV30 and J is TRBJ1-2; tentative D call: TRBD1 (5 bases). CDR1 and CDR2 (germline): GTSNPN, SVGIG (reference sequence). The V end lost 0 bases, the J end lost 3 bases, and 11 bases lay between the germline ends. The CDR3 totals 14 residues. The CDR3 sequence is CAWSVPGKYYGYTF. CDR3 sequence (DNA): TGTGCCTGGAGTGTCCCAGGGAAATACTATGGCTACACCTTC.

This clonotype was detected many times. The CDR3 reads CASSPDSPYNEQFF. The DNA for the CDR3 is TGTGCCAGCAGCCCGGACAGTCCCTACAATGAGCAGTTCTTC. The genes are TRBV7-2 and TRBJ2-1; tentatively, D is TRBD1 (6 bases). Germline CDR1 is SGHTA and CDR2 is FQGNSA. The CDR3 runs 14 residues. V lost 5 bases, J lost 2 bases, and 10 bases lay in between.

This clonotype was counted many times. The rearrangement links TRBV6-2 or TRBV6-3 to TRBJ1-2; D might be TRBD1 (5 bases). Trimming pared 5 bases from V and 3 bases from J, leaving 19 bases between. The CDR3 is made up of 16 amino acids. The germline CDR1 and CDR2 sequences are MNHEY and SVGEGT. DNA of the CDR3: TGTGCCAGCAGTGCCCATTGGGGGACGTCGGACTATGGCTACACCTTC. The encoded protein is CASSAHWGTSDYGYTF.

CDR3 nucleotide sequence: TGCAGTGCTAGAGATGTGGGGATCACTAATCAGCCCCAGCATTTT. Translated: CSARDVGITNQPQHF. The chain combines TRBV20-1 with TRBJ1-5; no firm D call. Germline loops: CDR1 DFQATT, CDR2 SNEGSKA (reference sequence). The ends were cut back, 0 bases at V and 4 bases at J, with 13 bases in the middle. The CDR3 is made up of 15 amino acids.